The text below deals with one T cell receptor beta chain. What it recognizes is unknown. The data originate from a study of cytomegalovirus exposure and HLA in healthy donors. Study as a whole: Among roughly 180 million T cells, an earlier analysis found 90 million to 130 million unique TCR beta sequences. Within an early data release were roughly 90 million unique TCRs drawn from HLA-typed donors.

The CDR3 extends over 18 amino acids. Germline trimming cut 2 bases from V and 5 bases from J; bases unmatched to any gene: 6. Germline-derived CDR1 and CDR2 are SGHTA and FQGNSA. Study outcomes and limitations: A later analysis found TCR association rates differed by HLA locus, highest for DRB1 and lowest for HLA-C.

13 Jbeta primers and 60 Vbeta primers were used for the PCR. Data came from immunoSEQ multiplex PCR; TCRdb stores just in-frame clones and leaves some out. The sample consists of 200,000 or so clones, around 82% of them appearing once. The sequence came from a boy between 5 and 17 years old in good health and CMV-seronegative. The J gene is TRBJ2-2, the V gene TRBV7-2; 15 bases map to TRBD2. Sequencing input: PBMCs. The CDR3 region has the DNA TGTGCCAGCAGCTTATGGGGACTAGCGGGGGGAACGACCGGGGAGCTGTTTTTT. Protein sequence: CASSLWGLAGGTTGELFF.